The entry below gives a single T cell receptor beta chain sequence along with its context. The sample is drawn from a study of blood T cell repertoires in COVID-19. Profiling relied on immunoSEQ multiplex PCR, and the TCRdb table lists in-frame clones only, not all of them. The repertoire holds about 100,000 clones, with about 85% as singletons. The source material was peripheral blood. The TCR comes from a human donor in a cohort sampled during active COVID-19.

CDR3: CASSRGNQETQYF. DNA for the CDR3: TGTGCCAGCAGCAGGGGGAACCAAGAGACCCAGTACTTC. The gene calls are TRBV5-8 and TRBJ2-5, with D possibly TRBD1 on 6 matching bases. Germline values: CDR1 SGHTS, CDR2 YDEGEE. V was trimmed by 4 bases and J by 0 bases, leaving 7 bases between them. The CDR3 runs to 13 residues.